The 32 T cell receptor beta chains presented below share a single source sample, sequenced in a study of T cell changes during pregnancy in multiple sclerosis. The table came from immunoSEQ multiplex PCR; TCRdb's copy has only in-frame clones and leaves some out. The sample includes around 96,000 clones, approximately 92% of them seen just once. Sequenced material: peripheral blood, taken in the first trimester of pregnancy. These TCRs come from a female donor with multiple sclerosis, enrolled in a pregnancy study.

The rearrangement links TRBV11-2 to TRBJ1-1, with D maybe TRBD1 (5 bases). The germline gives CDR1 SGHAT, CDR2 FQNNGV. Deletions cut 3 bases from V and 6 bases from J, with 14 bases between. The CDR3 consists of 14 residues. CDR3 sequence: CASSLAGKVPEAFF. CDR3 nucleotides: TGTGCCAGCAGCTTGGCAGGGAAGGTCCCTGAAGCTTTCTTT.

The V call is TRBV7-8, the J call TRBJ2-3; D gene uncertain. There are 12 residues in the CDR3. Trimming cost V 5 bases and J 1 base, with 4 bases left between them. CDR1 is SGHVS and CDR2 is FQNEAQ in the germline V gene. The CDR3 DNA reads TGTGCCAGCAGCAGAGGCACAGATACGCAGTATTTT. Translating it yields CASSRGTDTQYF.

The chain links TRBV5-1 to TRBJ2-2, with D tentatively TRBD2 (5 bases). Germline V gene data show CDR1 as SGHRS and CDR2 as YFSETQ. V was cut by 5 bases and J by 3 bases, with 17 bases left in between. The CDR3 consists of 16 residues. The CDR3 DNA reads as TGCGCCAGCAGTTTTACGGTAACCGGGGACACCGGGGAGCTGTTTTTT. It specifies CASSFTVTGDTGELFF.

The CDR3 region has the DNA TGTGCCAGCAGTTATGGACTAGCGGCCTACGAGCAGTACTTC. Translating it yields CASSYGLAAYEQYF. V usage is TRBV6-5 and J usage is TRBJ2-7; 10 bases match TRBD2. Germline lookup yields CDR1 MNHEY and CDR2 SVGAGI. This CDR3 is 14 amino acids long. Germline trimming cut 3 bases from V and 2 bases from J; bases unmatched to any gene: 1.

V gene TRBV2 combines with J gene TRBJ1-6, with a possible D match to TRBD1 (6 bases). Looked up from germline, CDR1 is SNHLY and CDR2 is FYNNEI. The CDR3 totals 12 residues. V lost 4 bases and J 14 bases, leaving 12 bases between the germline ends. The CDR3 spells CASSAGQTTLHF. The CDR3 nucleotides read TGTGCCAGCAGTGCTGGACAGACAACCCTCCACTTT.

This chain joins TRBV7-2 and TRBJ2-7, with 10 bases identical to TRBD2. The CDR3 covers 16 residues. In germline, CDR1 is SGHTA, CDR2 FQGNSA. After removal of 8 bases from V and 3 bases from J, the junction contained 13 bases not matched to a gene. The CDR3, as DNA: TGTGCCAGCTCGACGGGGCTAGCGGGGGCCAGCTACGAGCAGTACTTC. This encodes CASSTGLAGASYEQYF.

The chain links TRBV11-2 to TRBJ2-3, with D hard to call. V shed 0 bases and J shed 8 bases, with 9 bases lying between them. Germline V gene data show CDR1 as SGHAT and CDR2 as FQNNGV. This CDR3 spans 13 amino acids. The CDR3 bases are TGTGCCAGCAGCTTAGATTTCGCGGCTACGCAGTATTTT. Residues: CASSLDFAATQYF.

The V gene is TRBV6-5, the J gene TRBJ2-7; 10 bases are shared with TRBD1. Germline V gene lookup returns CDR1 MNHEY and CDR2 SVGAGI. V was pared by 5 bases and J by 4 bases, with 5 bases of the junction left unmatched. CDR3 size: 14 residues. CDR3 residues: CASSNRDRGYEQYF. CDR3 sequence (DNA): TGTGCCAGCAGTAACCGGGACAGGGGATACGAGCAGTACTTC.

V gene TRBV28 combines with J gene TRBJ2-5; 7 bases fit TRBD2. This CDR3 has 15 amino acids. Unmatched junction bases numbered 10, after V lost 4 bases and J lost 5 bases. Germline CDR1 MDHEN, CDR2 SYDVKM. CDR3 protein: CASSSTGAGVETQYF. The DNA for the CDR3 is TGTGCCAGCAGTTCGACCGGCGCGGGGGTGGAGACCCAGTACTTC.

Only one count was recorded for this clone. The V call is TRBV5-1, the J call TRBJ1-1, with D perhaps TRBD1 (6 bases). The CDR3 has 12 residues. The germline V gene encodes CDR1 SGHRS and CDR2 YFSETQ. The CDR3 here is CATGHTNTEAFF. In DNA, the CDR3 is TGCGCAACGGGACATACGAACACTGAAGCTTTCTTT.

The chain is built from TRBV6-6 and TRBJ1-4; D is uncertain. The germline CDR1 and CDR2 sequences are MNHNY and SVGAGI (reference sequence). The CDR3 length is 13 residues. V shed 7 bases and J shed 7 bases, with 13 bases lying between them. This CDR3 is CASTREAGEKLFF. CDR3 DNA: TGTGCCAGCACCCGGGAGGCAGGTGAAAAACTGTTTTTT.

The rearrangement uses TRBV5-4 and TRBJ1-2; D possibly corresponds to TRBD1 (5 bases). This CDR3 has 11 amino acids. Germline CDR1 SGHNT, CDR2 YYREEE (reference sequence). Trimming cost V 9 bases and J 5 bases, with 11 bases left between them. The DNA of the CDR3 is TGTGCCACTGGGGGGGGGTATGGCTACACCTTC. It encodes CATGGGYGYTF.

The chain is built from TRBV15 and TRBJ1-2; 9 bases match TRBD1. CDR3 length equals 14 residues. The ends lost 3 bases at V and 2 bases at J; junction bases unmatched: 1. CDR1 is LNHNV, CDR2 YYDKDF, per germline (reference sequence). CDR3 nucleotide sequence: TGTGCCACCAGCAGGGGGACAGGGAACTATGGCTACACCTTC. It codes for CATSRGTGNYGYTF.

The V and J genes are TRBV27 and TRBJ2-2; TRBD2 matches at 10 bases. V dropped 5 bases and J dropped 5; count of bases not matched to a gene: 8. Per the germline V gene, CDR1 is MNHEY and CDR2 is SMNVEV (reference sequence). This CDR3 has 16 amino acids. CDR3 region: CASSPSGGGSTGELFF. The CDR3 DNA reads as TGTGCCAGCAGTCCAAGCGGGGGGGGTTCTACCGGGGAGCTGTTTTTT.

The chain couples TRBV19 to TRBJ1-6, with no clear D. The CDR3 contains 11 residues. CDR1 is LNHDA and CDR2 is SQIVND in the germline V gene (reference sequence). Trimming took off 5 bases at V and 7 bases at J, with 3 bases between the two ends. The CDR3 here is CASSQNSPLHF. The CDR3 bases are TGTGCCAGTAGTCAGAATTCACCCCTCCACTTT.

The rearrangement links TRBV6-5 to TRBJ1-1; D is unclear. The CDR3 sequence is 12 residues long. V was cut by 8 bases and J by 2 bases, with 9 bases left in between. CDR1 MNHEY and CDR2 SVGAGI come from the germline V gene. CDR3 DNA: TGTGCCAGCGGACTTGTTAACACTGAAGCTTTCTTT. Translation gives CASGLVNTEAFF.

The chain links TRBV6-1 to TRBJ1-2; TRBD1 aligns across 10 bases. Germline-derived CDR1 and CDR2 are MNHNS and SASEGT. The CDR3 contains 14 residues. Losses at the gene ends were 6 bases for V and 2 bases for J; bases not matched to a gene: 3. CDR3 sequence: CASRGGQGNYGYTF. In nucleotides, the CDR3 is TGTGCCAGCAGGGGGGGACAGGGGAACTATGGCTACACCTTC.

The J gene is TRBJ1-5, the V gene TRBV5-6; TRBD1 agrees at 7 bases. Trimming at V came to 4 bases and at J to 6 bases, leaving 7 bases not matched to a gene. CDR1 is SGHDT, CDR2 YYEEEE, per germline. The CDR3 totals 14 residues. DNA for the CDR3: TGTGCCAGCAGCCGCGACAGGGTAACTCAGCCCCAGCATTTT. This translates into CASSRDRVTQPQHF.

The chain combines TRBV7-3 with TRBJ2-3; D unclear. V was clipped by 0 bases and J by 3 bases, with 7 bases between them. This CDR3 has 14 amino acids. The germline V gene has CDR1 SGHTA and CDR2 FQGTGA. Written as DNA, the CDR3 is TGTGCCAGCAGCTTAACGGGCGTGACAGATACGCAGTATTTT. Protein: CASSLTGVTDTQYF.

This clone was picked up one time. The chain couples TRBV6-5 to TRBJ2-1; 8 bases are a match to TRBD2. The CDR3 spans 15 residues. V shed 3 bases and J 4 bases; nucleotides not matched to a gene: 5. Germline V gene lookup returns CDR1 MNHEY and CDR2 SVGAGI. This CDR3 is CASSYSAGGYNEQFF. CDR3 coding DNA: TGTGCCAGCAGTTATTCGGCGGGGGGATACAATGAGCAGTTCTTC.

The V call is TRBV7-9, the J call TRBJ2-5; D perhaps matches TRBD1 (6 bases). The CDR3 has 15 amino acids. Trimming cost V 1 base and J 5 bases, with 14 bases left between them. CDR1 SEHNR and CDR2 FQNEAQ come from the germline V gene (reference sequence). The DNA of the CDR3 is TGTGCCAGCAGCTTAGATAGGGGGTCTTGGGAGACCCAGTACTTC. Protein product: CASSLDRGSWETQYF.

This chain uses TRBV19 with TRBJ2-7, with 13 positions matching TRBD2. V was clipped by 2 bases and J by 5 bases; unmatched bases: 9. Germline CDR1 is LNHDA and CDR2 is SQIVND (reference sequence). The CDR3 is made up of 17 amino acids. CDR3 nucleotides: TGTGCCAGTAGTATACGCCTACTAGCGGGGGGGCAGGACGAGCAGTACTTC. This encodes CASSIRLLAGGQDEQYF. The variable domain in full, with the rest retrieved from reference TRBV19 and TRBJ2-7, is DGGITQSPKYLFRKEGQNVTLSCEQNLNHDAMYWYRQDPGQGLRLIYYSQIVNDFQKGDIAEGYSVSREKKESFPLTVTSAQKNPTAFYLCASSIRLLAGGQDEQYFGPGTRLTVT.

The V and J genes are TRBV4-2 and TRBJ2-7, with 8 bases identical to TRBD1. The CDR3 spans 15 residues. The germline gives CDR1 LGHNA, CDR2 YNFKEQ. The ends lost 3 bases at V and 5 bases at J; junction bases unmatched: 9. This CDR3 reads CASSQPGQGADEQYF. The CDR3 DNA reads as TGTGCCAGCAGCCAGCCCGGACAGGGTGCTGACGAGCAGTACTTC.

The V gene is TRBV10-2, the J gene TRBJ2-1; 9 bases align to TRBD2. From germline, CDR1 is WSHSY and CDR2 SAAADI. The junction had 5 bases not matched to a gene; V was cut back by 0 bases and J by 2 bases. CDR3 size: 17 residues. The CDR3 spells CASSESGSGGPYNEQFF. The CDR3 DNA sequence: TGCGCCAGCAGTGAGTCGGGGAGCGGGGGGCCCTACAATGAGCAGTTCTTC.

This chain uses TRBV9 with TRBJ1-2, with D possibly being TRBD1 (6 bases). Trimming took off 4 bases at V and 11 bases at J, with 18 bases between the two ends. The CDR3 loop spans 13 amino acids. Germline values: CDR1 SGDLS, CDR2 YYNGEE. The CDR3 DNA reads as TGTGCCAGCAGCAAACAAGGGGGGGCCGGTTACACCTTC. Translated: CASSKQGGAGYTF.

The chain joins TRBV7-9 to TRBJ2-3; 10 bases map to TRBD2. The CDR3 totals 15 residues. V was clipped by 5 bases and J by 1 base; unmatched bases: 3. Looked up from germline, CDR1 is SEHNR and CDR2 is FQNEAQ (reference sequence). The CDR3 bases are TGTGCCAGCAGCCTCACTAGCGGGGGCACAGATACGCAGTATTTT. Residues: CASSLTSGGTDTQYF.

The V and J genes are TRBV7-3 and TRBJ1-2, with 9 bases lining up with TRBD1. From germline, CDR1 is SGHTA and CDR2 FQGTGA. Unmatched junction bases numbered 11, after V lost 3 bases and J lost 3 bases. The CDR3 runs to 17 residues. CDR3 protein: CASSLSGQGRLDYGYTF. CDR3 DNA sequence: TGTGCCAGCAGCTTGTCCGGACAGGGGAGGTTGGACTATGGCTACACCTTC.

The J gene is TRBJ2-6, the V gene TRBV7-3; weak D call: TRBD1 (6 bases). With 5 bases removed from V and 4 bases from J, the gap between germline ends came to 15 bases. The V gene's germline CDR1 is SGHTA and CDR2 FQGTGA. This CDR3 is built from 16 residues. CDR3 coding DNA: TGTGCCAGCAGCCCAGGACAGAGTCTCGGGGCCAACGTCCTGACTTTC. This sequence encodes CASSPGQSLGANVLTF.

V is TRBV5-4 and J is TRBJ2-2, with unresolved D. The V end was cut by 6 bases, the J end by 4 bases, with 7 bases between. Germline V gene sequence: CDR1 SGHNT, CDR2 YYREEE (reference sequence). The CDR3 loop spans 12 amino acids. The CDR3 nucleotides read TGTGCCAGCAAAGAGATCACCGGGGAGCTGTTTTTT. Translated: CASKEITGELFF.

This chain uses TRBV14 with TRBJ1-2; the D gene is possibly TRBD1 (6 bases). V shed 3 bases and J shed 7 bases, with 6 bases lying between them. The length of the CDR3 is 11 residues. CDR1 SGHDN and CDR2 FVKESK come from the germline V gene. The CDR3 loop reads CASSQGAGYTF. The CDR3 DNA reads as TGTGCCAGCAGCCAGGGGGCTGGCTACACCTTC.

This rearrangement joins TRBV11-2 to TRBJ2-3; D possibly corresponds to TRBD2 (7 bases). Per germline, CDR1 SGHAT and CDR2 FQNNGV. The CDR3 spans 16 residues. The ends were cut back, 2 bases at V and 3 bases at J, with 15 bases in the middle. CDR3 DNA sequence: TGTGCCAGCAGCTTAAGCCGGGGGGCCATGACAGATACGCAGTATTTT. Translation gives CASSLSRGAMTDTQYF.

The rearrangement joins TRBV5-1 to TRBJ2-5; tentatively, D is TRBD1 (6 bases). The CDR3 extends over 15 amino acids. Trimming stripped 0 bases from V and 1 base from J, with 10 bases between. Germline loops: CDR1 SGHRS, CDR2 YFSETQ. The chain's CDR3 is CASSLGWDTQETQYF. The CDR3 nucleotides are TGCGCCAGCAGCTTGGGTTGGGACACCCAAGAGACCCAGTACTTC.